This TCR beta chain stems from a study of blood T cell repertoires in COVID-19. Study summary: Sources were T cells, B-cell-depleted T cells, or PBMCs; the material itself was cDNA or gDNA.

V lost 1 base and J lost 2, with 11 bases in between. This CDR3 spans 15 amino acids. The germline gives CDR1 PRHDT, CDR2 FYEKMQ (reference sequence). Sequenced by immunoSEQ multiplex PCR; TCRdb stores in-frame clones only, minus some. The sample contains approximately 200,000 clones, over 75% of which appear only once. The source of this sequence is a man in his 60s with acute or convalescent COVID-19. Sequenced sample: peripheral blood. V is TRBV13 and J is TRBJ1-1, with TRBD1 as a possible D gene (5 bases). This CDR3 is CASSLEQGTNTEAFF. Here the CDR3 DNA reads TGTGCCAGCAGCTTAGAGCAGGGCACCAACACTGAAGCTTTCTTT.